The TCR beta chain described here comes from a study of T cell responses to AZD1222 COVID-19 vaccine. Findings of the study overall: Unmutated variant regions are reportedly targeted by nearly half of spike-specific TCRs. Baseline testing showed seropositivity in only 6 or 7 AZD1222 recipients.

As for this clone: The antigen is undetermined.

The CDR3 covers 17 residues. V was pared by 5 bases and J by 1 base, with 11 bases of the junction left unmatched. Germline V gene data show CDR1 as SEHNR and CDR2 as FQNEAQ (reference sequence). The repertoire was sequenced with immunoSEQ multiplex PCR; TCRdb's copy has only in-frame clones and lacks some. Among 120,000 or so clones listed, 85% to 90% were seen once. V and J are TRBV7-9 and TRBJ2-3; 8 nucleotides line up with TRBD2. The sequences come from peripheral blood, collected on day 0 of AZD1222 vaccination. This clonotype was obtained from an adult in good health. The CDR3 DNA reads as TGTGCCAGCAGCCACGTAGCGGGGTCAGGCGGCACAGATACGCAGTATTTT. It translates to CASSHVAGSGGTDTQYF.